The source of this TCR beta chain is a study of blood T cell repertoires in COVID-19. Study summary: The United States, Italy and Spain supplied acute and convalescent COVID-19 samples.

The germline V gene encodes CDR1 ENHRY and CDR2 SYGVKD. Trimming removed 10 bases from V and 1 base from J, with 4 bases in between. The CDR3 extends over 10 amino acids. In the original processing: Nucleated cell number was recorded as an estimate derived from reference gene primer amplification. Method: immunoSEQ multiplex PCR; TCRdb's copy keeps in-frame clones and lacks some. V and J calls and clone size come straight from that table; D and trimming were deduced from the DNA. The sample has about 68,000 clones, 85% to 90% seen once; the top ten hold about 4%. This clonotype was sampled from a man aged 45-65 years with acute or convalescent COVID-19. The sequenced sample consisted of peripheral blood. V is TRBV10-3 and J is TRBJ1-1; D gene unclear. In DNA, the CDR3 is TGTGCCACTAGGAACACTGAAGCTTTCTTT. It codes for CATRNTEAFF.